A single sample is the source of the 28 T cell receptor beta chains below, sequenced in a study of memory B cells and T cells in multiple sclerosis listed by TCRdb under 2018. Libraries were built with the immunoSEQ multiplex PCR assay. The table was pulled from immuneACCESS by TCRdb, which kept in-frame rearrangements only. Such tables lose some clones; where checked, under half of the loss comes from unresolved V genes, and the rest has no known cause. A total of 25,000 to 35,000 clones appear in this sample, 86% of them only once. The biggest ten clones account for less than 3.5% of the sample. Their recognized antigens are unknown. After stimulus-free culture of CFSE-labeled PBMCs, the autoproliferating (CFSEdim) and non-proliferating (CFSEhi) T cell fractions were sequenced separately. Altogether, around 50 million CFSE-labeled PBMCs were kept in culture for roughly 7 days with no stimulus, after which the replicate wells were combined.

Sequenced input: PBMCs from blood kept in culture. These receptors came from a human donor with multiple sclerosis.

The V gene is TRBV5-1, the J gene TRBJ2-5; weak D call: TRBD2 (5 bases). CDR1 is SGHRS, CDR2 YFSETQ, per germline. V shed 2 bases and J shed 0 bases, with 14 bases lying between them. The CDR3 contains 16 residues. CDR3 sequence: CASSFSTGRNQETQYF. For the CDR3, the DNA is TGCGCCAGCAGCTTCTCTACGGGGAGAAACCAAGAGACCCAGTACTTC.

The chain couples TRBV2 to TRBJ2-7; no reliable D call. This CDR3 has 11 residues. Trimming pared 7 bases from V and 3 bases from J, leaving 7 bases between. Germline CDR1 reads SNHLY; CDR2 reads FYNNEI. This chain's CDR3 is CASILLYEQYF. CDR3 in DNA: TGTGCCAGCATCCTGCTCTACGAGCAGTACTTC.

This chain links TRBV5-1 with TRBJ1-4; possible D gene TRBD1, 6 bases. V lost 4 bases to trimming and J lost 7 bases, with 23 bases between them. The CDR3 has 17 residues. Looked up from germline, CDR1 is SGHRS and CDR2 is YFSETQ. Here the CDR3 reads CASSAINIQGRGEKLFF. The CDR3 DNA is TGCGCCAGCAGCGCCATAAATATACAGGGAAGGGGTGAAAAACTGTTTTTT.

The chain carries TRBV27 and TRBJ1-5; a possible D gene is TRBD1 (5 bases). Germline CDR1 and CDR2: MNHEY and SMNVEV (reference sequence). The CDR3 covers 14 residues. Trimming left V 2 bases short and J 2 bases short, with 7 bases between. CDR3 nucleotide sequence: TGTGCCAGCAGTTTAGCCAGGGGCAATCAGCCCCAGCATTTT. Translating it yields CASSLARGNQPQHF.

This chain uses TRBV5-6 with TRBJ2-5, with 9 bases fitting TRBD2. The V gene end was trimmed by 0 bases and the J gene end by 5 bases; junction bases not matched to a gene: 8. CDR3 size: 16 residues. Per the germline V gene, CDR1 is SGHDT and CDR2 is YYEEEE. The DNA of the CDR3 is TGTGCCAGCAGCTTGGCTCTAGCGGGAAACACGGAGACCCAGTACTTC. Amino acids: CASSLALAGNTETQYF.

V gene TRBV5-1 combines with J gene TRBJ1-5, with TRBD1 matching over 7 bases. CDR3 size: 15 residues. CDR1 and CDR2 (germline): SGHRS, YFSETQ. J was trimmed by 4 bases and V by 0 bases; bases with no gene match: 4. The CDR3 sequence is CASSLDRGLNQPQHF. Written as DNA, the CDR3 is TGCGCCAGCAGCTTGGACAGGGGTTTAAATCAGCCCCAGCATTTT.

A single count supports this clone. The chain uses TRBV5-1 and TRBJ1-2; possibly TRBD1 for D (5 bases). V lost 0 bases, J lost 7 bases, and 10 bases lay in between. The CDR3 spans 13 residues. Germline V gives CDR1 SGHRS, CDR2 YFSETQ. Here the CDR3 reads CASSLVGVGGYTF. The CDR3 DNA is TGCGCCAGCAGCTTGGTAGGGGTCGGTGGCTACACCTTC.

The V call is TRBV14, the J call TRBJ1-3; TRBD1 matches 9 bases. Germline V gene sequence: CDR1 SGHDN, CDR2 FVKESK. With 4 bases clipped from V and 4 bases from J, the junction kept 2 bases outside the gene matches. This CDR3 is 14 amino acids long. This chain's CDR3 is CASSRTGAGNTIYF. CDR3 DNA: TGTGCCAGCAGCCGGACAGGGGCCGGAAACACCATATATTTT. The full variable domain, its missing parts supplied by reference TRBV14 and TRBJ1-3, is EAGVTQFPSHSVIEKGQTVTLRCDPISGHDNLYWYRRVMGKEIKFLLHFVKESKQDESGMPNNRFLAERTGGTYSTLKVQPAELEDSGVYFCASSRTGAGNTIYFGEGSWLTVV.

The genes are TRBV25-1 and TRBJ1-5, with D possibly matching TRBD1 (5 bases). The CDR3 spans 13 residues. V lost 4 bases to trimming and J lost 7 bases, with 11 bases between them. The V gene's germline CDR1 is MGHDK and CDR2 SYGVNS. DNA for the CDR3: TGTGCCAGCAGTGCTCAGGGTCCCCAGCCCCAGCATTTT. Its protein is CASSAQGPQPQHF.

This chain links TRBV16 with TRBJ2-5; 9 bases agree with TRBD1. CDR3 length equals 17 residues. V gave up 0 bases and J gave up 5 bases; unmatched junction bases: 10. In germline, CDR1 is KGHSY, CDR2 FQNENV. The CDR3 protein is CASSQSWGQGPRETQYF. The CDR3 DNA reads as TGTGCCAGCAGCCAATCTTGGGGACAGGGCCCTCGGGAGACCCAGTACTTC.

The rearrangement links TRBV2 to TRBJ1-5; D might be TRBD1 (6 bases). V lost 4 bases to trimming and J lost 3 bases, with 10 bases between them. CDR1 and CDR2 (germline): SNHLY, FYNNEI. The CDR3 sequence is 14 residues long. The CDR3 reads CASSGQVNNQPQHF. The CDR3 DNA is TGTGCCAGCAGTGGACAGGTCAACAATCAGCCCCAGCATTTT.

The rearrangement joins TRBV7-6 to TRBJ1-4; 8 nucleotides align to TRBD1. V lost 5 bases to trimming and J lost 11 bases; unmatched junction nucleotides: 10. The CDR3 spans 14 residues. Germline V gives CDR1 SGHVS, CDR2 FNYEAQ. The DNA for the CDR3 is TGTGCCAGCAGCCAAGGGACAGGCCCGAGGAAACTGTTTTTT. It encodes CASSQGTGPRKLFF. Looking up the rest from reference TRBV7-6 and TRBJ1-4 gives the full variable domain: GAGVSQSPRYKVTKRGQDVALRCDPISGHVSLYWYRQALGQGPEFLTYFNYEAQQDKSGLPNDRFSAERPEGSISTLTIQRTEQRDSAMYRCASSQGTGPRKLFFGSGTQLSVL.

This clone was seen just once. The chain recombines TRBV9 with TRBJ1-3, with 7 nucleotides matching TRBD1. The CDR3 loop spans 14 amino acids. Germline V lookup: CDR1 SGDLS, CDR2 YYNGEE. J gave up 1 base and V 3 bases, and 1 base lay outside the gene matches. CDR3 sequence (DNA): TGTGCCAGCAGCGCAGGGGGATCTGGAAACACCATATATTTT. Its protein product is CASSAGGSGNTIYF.

The chain couples TRBV6-1 to TRBJ2-7, with 7 bases aligning to TRBD1. J was trimmed by 4 bases and V by 6 bases; bases with no gene match: 3. The CDR3 spans 12 residues. In germline, CDR1 is MNHNS, CDR2 SASEGT. The CDR3 loop reads CASRLQGYEQYF. CDR3 in DNA: TGTGCCAGCAGACTACAGGGGTACGAGCAGTACTTC.

The V gene is TRBV5-6, the J gene TRBJ2-7, with a tentative D call TRBD2 (6 bases). The V and J ends lost 2 bases and 0 bases respectively, with 12 bases between them. CDR1 is SGHDT, CDR2 YYEEEE, per germline. The CDR3 length is 15 residues. Written as DNA, the CDR3 is TGTGCCAGCAGCTTAATCGGGGGTCCCTCCTACGAGCAGTACTTC. Translated, it gives CASSLIGGPSYEQYF. Drawing the rest from reference TRBV5-6 and TRBJ2-7, the complete variable domain is DAGVTQSPTHLIKTRGQQVTLRCSPKSGHDTVSWYQQALGQGPQFIFQYYEEEERQRGNFPDRFSGHQFPNYSSELNVNALLLGDSALYLCASSLIGGPSYEQYFGPGTRLTVT.

The CDR3 here is CASSLAVPDIKEQFF. In DNA form, the CDR3 reads TGTGCCAGCAGCTTAGCTGTCCCAGACATCAAAGAGCAGTTCTTC. This sequence joins TRBV7-9 and TRBJ2-1; D uncertain. V was trimmed by 0 bases and J by 10 bases, leaving 16 bases between them. The V gene's germline CDR1 is SEHNR and CDR2 FQNEAQ (reference sequence). There are 15 residues in the CDR3. Filled out from reference TRBV7-9 and TRBJ2-1, the complete variable domain reads DTGVSQNPRHKITKRGQNVTFRCDPISEHNRLYWYRQTLGQGPEFLTYFQNEAQLEKSRLLSDRFSAERPKGSFSTLEIQRTEQGDSAMYLCASSLAVPDIKEQFFGPGTRLTVL.

The chain has TRBV5-6 and TRBJ2-7, with a weak D call TRBD2 (6 bases). This CDR3 spans 13 amino acids. Germline values: CDR1 SGHDT, CDR2 YYEEEE. The V end was cut by 0 bases, the J end by 2 bases, with 6 bases between. The CDR3 is CASSLGGTYEQYF. As DNA, the CDR3 is TGTGCCAGCAGCTTGGGCGGGACCTACGAGCAGTACTTC.

This chain joins TRBV10-1 and TRBJ2-1, with TRBD2 matching 9 bases. Germline assignment: CDR1 WNHNN and CDR2 SYGVQD (reference sequence). CDR3 length: 18 amino acids. V lost 5 bases to trimming and J lost 2 bases; unmatched junction nucleotides: 13. The CDR3 spells CASSRNNLAGDTYNEQFF. Written as DNA, the CDR3 is TGCGCCAGCAGTCGCAACAATTTAGCGGGAGACACCTACAATGAGCAGTTCTTC.

This clone came up once. This sequence joins TRBV4-1 and TRBJ2-3, with D unresolved. V was shortened by 1 base and J by 1 base, with 15 bases between the two germline ends. The CDR3 consists of 17 residues. Per the germline V gene, CDR1 is MGHRA and CDR2 is YSYEKL. CDR3 loop: CASSQVLGSLRTDTQYF. DNA of the CDR3: TGCGCCAGCAGCCAAGTTTTGGGCTCCCTACGCACAGATACGCAGTATTTT.

The count of this clone is one. The chain couples TRBV6-5 to TRBJ2-1; TRBD1 is a possible D gene (5 bases). Germline CDR1 reads MNHEY; CDR2 reads SVGAGI. V was clipped by 4 bases and J by 5 bases, with 9 bases between them. This CDR3 spans 13 amino acids. CDR3 region: CASSSETDNEQFF. CDR3 DNA sequence: TGTGCCAGCAGTTCAGAGACAGACAATGAGCAGTTCTTC.

The chain carries TRBV19 and TRBJ2-5; D uncertain. CDR3 length: 16 amino acids. Germline CDR1 LNHDA, CDR2 SQIVND (reference sequence). With 2 bases removed from V and 0 bases from J, the gap between germline ends came to 13 bases. The CDR3 sequence: CASSITGVLNQETQYF. In nucleotides, the CDR3 is TGTGCCAGTAGTATAACGGGCGTACTAAACCAAGAGACCCAGTACTTC.

The chain is built from TRBV6-1 and TRBJ2-1; D gene uncertain. V dropped 2 bases and J dropped 9 bases, with 11 bases sitting between them. Germline CDR1 and CDR2: MNHNS and SASEGT. This CDR3 has 13 amino acids. CDR3 nucleotide sequence: TGTGCCAGCAGTGAATTGGACCGAGGTGAGCAGTTCTTC. Translated: CASSELDRGEQFF.

The DNA for the CDR3 is TGCGCCAGCAGCCAGTCCGCGACAGGTGCTTACTATGGCTACACCTTC. It translates to CASSQSATGAYYGYTF. V is TRBV4-1 and J is TRBJ1-2, with D perhaps TRBD1 (6 bases). The CDR3 covers 16 residues. Germline-derived CDR1 and CDR2 are MGHRA and YSYEKL. Trimming removed 3 bases at V and 3 bases at J, with 17 bases between.

This clone is labeled as medium-sized. The V call is TRBV27, the J call TRBJ2-7, with D hard to call. The CDR3 has 15 residues. V was trimmed by 3 bases and J by 0 bases, leaving 12 bases between them. Germline CDR1 reads MNHEY; CDR2 reads SMNVEV (reference sequence). The CDR3 loop reads CASSFFVDGSYEQYF. CDR3 sequence (DNA): TGTGCCAGCAGTTTCTTTGTTGACGGCTCCTACGAGCAGTACTTC.

The rearrangement uses TRBV28 and TRBJ2-3; 9 positions agree with TRBD2. J was trimmed by 8 bases and V by 10 bases; bases with no gene match: 13. This CDR3 has 14 amino acids. Germline V gene lookup returns CDR1 MDHEN and CDR2 SYDVKM. The CDR3 loop is CATRGLALWVTQYF. The DNA of the CDR3 is TGTGCCACCCGGGGACTAGCACTTTGGGTTACGCAGTATTTT.

This clone was observed a handful of times. The chain links TRBV19 to TRBJ2-1, with D perhaps matching TRBD1 or TRBD2 (5 bases each). Germline CDR1 is LNHDA and CDR2 is SQIVND (reference sequence). V gave up 4 bases and J gave up 2 bases, with 6 bases separating them. The CDR3 sequence is 13 residues long. CDR3 in DNA: TGTGCCAGTAGTAGGGGGACCTACAATGAGCAGTTCTTC. Amino acids: CASSRGTYNEQFF.

The genes are TRBV6-6 and TRBJ1-5; no clear D. Trimming stripped 2 bases from V and 5 bases from J, with 16 bases between. This CDR3 contains 16 residues. Germline V lookup: CDR1 MNHNY, CDR2 SVGAGI (reference sequence). The CDR3 DNA reads as TGTGCCAGCAGTTACCCCCTCAGTCACGGCGATCAGCCCCAGCATTTT. Translating gives CASSYPLSHGDQPQHF.

This chain uses TRBV14 with TRBJ2-7; no reliable D call. Per the germline V gene, CDR1 is SGHDN and CDR2 is FVKESK. The CDR3 has 14 amino acids. V lost 4 bases, J lost 0 bases, and 10 bases lay in between. The chain's CDR3 is CASSLLGPSYEQYF. In DNA form, the CDR3 reads TGTGCCAGCAGCCTCCTTGGGCCCTCCTACGAGCAGTACTTC.